Sequencing of this T cell receptor beta chain was carried out in a study of cytotoxic CD8 clonotypes in ibrutinib-treated CLL. Profiling relied on immunoSEQ multiplex PCR, and the TCRdb table lists in-frame clones only, not all of them. The data contain around 15,000 clones, roughly two thirds of them singletons. In this sample, this clone turned up once. The CDR3 runs 15 residues. Trimming removed 4 bases from V and 3 bases from J; junction bases left unmatched: 2. Germline-derived CDR1 and CDR2 are SGDLS and YYNGEE. The sequenced sample was PBMCs, obtained before ibrutinib treatment. The V gene is TRBV9, the J gene TRBJ2-3; 13 nucleotides line up with TRBD2. This TCR derives from a human donor with chronic lymphocytic leukemia. CDR3 in DNA: TGTGCCAGCAGCCCGACTAGCGGGGGGACAGATACGCAGTATTTT. It translates to CASSPTSGGTDTQYF. Using reference TRBV9 and TRBJ2-3 for the parts outside the CDR3, the full variable domain is DSGVTQTPKHLITATGQRVTLRCSPRSGDLSVYWYQQSLDQGLQFLIQYYNGEERAKGNILERFSAQQFPDLHSELNLSSLELGDSALYFCASSPTSGGTDTQYFGPGTRLTVL.